The 26 T cell receptor beta chains given below trace back to one sample, sequenced in a study of shared clonotypes between healthy human individuals. The table came from immunoSEQ multiplex PCR; TCRdb's copy has only in-frame clones and leaves some out. The table has a few million clones, roughly 92% seen once; the top ten hold roughly 0.14%. The sequencing input was naive CD4+ T cells sorted from blood. Subset given: CD45RA+ positively selected. The receptors were sampled from a young man in good health.

The rearrangement joins TRBV5-1 to TRBJ2-7; D is unresolved. V lost 0 bases, J lost 2 bases, and 9 bases lay in between. Germline CDR1 and CDR2: SGHRS and YFSETQ. The length of the CDR3 is 14 residues. The DNA of the CDR3 is TGCGCCAGCAGCTTGGAGGTACAACCCTACGAGCAGTACTTC. It encodes CASSLEVQPYEQYF.

The V gene is TRBV2, the J gene TRBJ1-5; D is possibly TRBD1 (5 bases). This CDR3 spans 15 amino acids. In germline, CDR1 is SNHLY, CDR2 FYNNEI. Trimming shortened V by 4 bases and J by 4 bases, and 14 bases separated the two germline ends. The DNA for the CDR3 is TGTGCCAGCAGTGGAGTGAGGGGTACTAATCAGCCCCAGCATTTT. Protein: CASSGVRGTNQPQHF.

The chain uses TRBV7-9 and TRBJ2-3, with D perhaps given as TRBD1 or TRBD2 (7 bases each). Germline V gives CDR1 SEHNR, CDR2 FQNEAQ (reference sequence). V gave up 5 bases and J gave up 3 bases, with 18 bases separating them. The CDR3 covers 16 residues. The CDR3 spells CASSPRGGGFTDTQYF. The CDR3 DNA reads as TGTGCCAGCAGCCCCCGGGGAGGGGGCTTTACAGATACGCAGTATTTT.

The chain uses TRBV11-2 and TRBJ2-1, with D hard to call. Germline V gene lookup returns CDR1 SGHAT and CDR2 FQNNGV. Trimming cost V 6 bases and J 0 bases, with 15 bases left between them. The CDR3 is 16 amino acids. The DNA for the CDR3 is TGTGCCAGCAGGACAAGTGTCGCGAGCTCCTACAATGAGCAGTTCTTC. Translated, it gives CASRTSVASSYNEQFF.

This clone was recorded a few times. The CDR3 DNA sequence: TGTGCCAGCAGTGAACCAAATTCACCCCTCCACTTT. It translates to CASSEPNSPLHF. This chain links TRBV25-1 with TRBJ1-6; D ambiguous. Trimming took 2 bases from V and 7 from J, leaving 3 bases between them. This CDR3 spans 12 amino acids. Germline CDR1 is MGHDK and CDR2 is SYGVNS.

The rearrangement uses TRBV19 and TRBJ2-7; a weak D match, TRBD2 (5 bases). In germline, CDR1 is LNHDA, CDR2 SQIVND (reference sequence). CDR3 length equals 14 residues. The ends were cut back, 5 bases at V and 3 bases at J, with 14 bases in the middle. The CDR3 DNA follows: TGTGCCAGTAGTCTAGCTGGAATAAACTACGAGCAGTACTTC. Amino acid sequence: CASSLAGINYEQYF.

The table lists this clone with a count of one. The chain is built from TRBV5-1 and TRBJ2-3, with 8 bases lining up with TRBD2. Germline-derived CDR1 and CDR2 are SGHRS and YFSETQ. V shed 5 bases, J shed 2 bases, and the junction held 13 bases outside the gene matches. The CDR3 runs 17 residues. The CDR3 sequence is CASSSLSGISVTDTQYF. The CDR3 DNA follows: TGCGCCAGCAGTTCACTTAGCGGGATTAGTGTCACAGATACGCAGTATTTT.

A remark on this clone: In the same sample, other DNA sequences code for this CDR3. J is TRBJ2-7 and V is TRBV7-2, with 7 bases identical to TRBD2. Germline V gene sequence: CDR1 SGHTA, CDR2 FQGNSA. CDR3 length: 14 amino acids. The ends lost 2 bases at V and 1 base at J; junction bases unmatched: 2. The CDR3, as DNA: TGTGCCAGCAGCTTACCGGGGGGATCCTACGAGCAGTACTTC. Protein product: CASSLPGGSYEQYF.

V is TRBV7-2 and J is TRBJ1-2; 8 bases match TRBD1. Germline CDR1 reads SGHTA; CDR2 reads FQGNSA. CDR3 size: 14 residues. Losses at the gene ends were 5 bases for V and 10 bases for J; bases not matched to a gene: 12. The CDR3 spells CASSQGQAASDYTF. CDR3 bases: TGTGCCAGCAGCCAGGGACAGGCGGCTTCGGACTACACCTTC.

The chain uses TRBV7-8 and TRBJ2-1; D ambiguous. Germline CDR1 and CDR2: SGHVS and FQNEAQ. This CDR3 has 11 amino acids. With 5 bases removed from V and 4 bases from J, the gap between germline ends came to 3 bases. The CDR3 loop reads CASSGYNEQFF. CDR3 coding DNA: TGTGCCAGCAGCGGTTACAATGAGCAGTTCTTC.

The rearrangement uses TRBV6-5 and TRBJ2-1; D may be TRBD1 (7 bases). Germline V CDR1 and CDR2: MNHEY, SVGAGI. Trimming shortened V by 2 bases and J by 1 base, and 12 bases separated the two germline ends. The CDR3 has 16 amino acids. CDR3 nucleotides: TGTGCCAGCAGTTACGGGCGGGACAGATCCTACAATGAGCAGTTCTTC. Translation gives CASSYGRDRSYNEQFF.

As to this clone: The sample holds other DNA sequences that translate to the same CDR3. CDR3 in amino acids: CASSGGGSYNEQFF. The DNA of the CDR3 is TGCGCCAGCAGCGGGGGAGGCTCCTACAATGAGCAGTTCTTC. The rearrangement links TRBV5-1 to TRBJ2-1; tentative D call: TRBD2 (6 bases). CDR3 size: 14 residues. From germline, CDR1 is SGHRS and CDR2 YFSETQ. V lost 4 bases and J 0 bases, leaving 8 bases between the germline ends. Supplemented by reference TRBV5-1 and TRBJ2-1, the full variable domain reads KAGVTQTPRYLIKTRGQQVTLSCSPISGHRSVSWYQQTPGQGLQFLFEYFSETQRNKGNFPGRFSGRQFSNSRSEMNVSTLELGDSALYLCASSGGGSYNEQFFGPGTRLTVL.

The chain combines TRBV7-9 with TRBJ2-1; no reliable D call. V was pared by 3 bases and J by 1 base, with 16 bases between. The CDR3 is made up of 17 amino acids. From germline, CDR1 is SEHNR and CDR2 FQNEAQ (reference sequence). The CDR3 loop reads CASSFGRDALSYNEQFF. The CDR3 DNA reads TGTGCCAGCAGCTTTGGCCGCGATGCTTTATCCTACAATGAGCAGTTCTTC.

J is TRBJ2-7 and V is TRBV15; 9 bases agree with TRBD1. In germline, CDR1 is LNHNV, CDR2 YYDKDF (reference sequence). V gave up 8 bases and J gave up 3 bases; unmatched junction bases: 2. The CDR3 extends over 12 amino acids. The CDR3 protein is CATSGQGYEQYF. The CDR3 bases are TGTGCCACCTCGGGACAGGGCTACGAGCAGTACTTC.

V and J are TRBV14 and TRBJ2-1; D uncertain. From germline, CDR1 is SGHDN and CDR2 FVKESK. The CDR3 runs to 15 residues. V lost 1 base to trimming and J lost 8 bases, with 15 bases between them. CDR3 sequence: CASSQAIGVGYEQFF. CDR3 in DNA: TGTGCCAGCAGCCAAGCCATTGGGGTGGGCTATGAGCAGTTCTTC. The full variable domain, completed using reference TRBV14 and TRBJ2-1, is EAGVTQFPSHSVIEKGQTVTLRCDPISGHDNLYWYRRVMGKEIKFLLHFVKESKQDESGMPNNRFLAERTGGTYSTLKVQPAELEDSGVYFCASSQAIGVGYEQFFGPGTRLTVL.

The V gene is TRBV6-5, the J gene TRBJ1-2, with D uncertain. CDR1 is MNHEY, CDR2 SVGAGI, per germline. The V end lost 7 bases, the J end lost 3 bases, and 12 bases lay between the germline ends. The CDR3 runs 13 residues. CDR3 nucleotides: TGTGCCAGCACCGTCGACAAGTACTATGGCTACACCTTC. It is translated as CASTVDKYYGYTF.

In regard to this clone: Within the sample, other DNA sequences also encode this same CDR3. The CDR3 DNA sequence: TGTGCCAGCTCAGTTGGGCAGGTGAACACCGGGGAGCTGTTTTTT. It codes for CASSVGQVNTGELFF. The J gene is TRBJ2-2, the V gene TRBV18; D unclear. Trimming cost V 5 bases and J 1 base, with 11 bases left between them. This CDR3 comprises 15 residues. CDR1 KGHSH and CDR2 LQKENI come from the germline V gene. Looking up the rest from reference TRBV18 and TRBJ2-2 gives the full variable domain: NAGVMQNPRHLVRRRGQEARLRCSPMKGHSHVYWYRQLPEEGLKFMVYLQKENIIDESGMPKERFSAEFPKEGPSILRIQQVVRGDSAAYFCASSVGQVNTGELFFGEGSRLTVL.

The J gene is TRBJ1-2, the V gene TRBV19; the D gene is possibly TRBD1 (6 bases). This CDR3 is 15 amino acids long. In germline, CDR1 is LNHDA, CDR2 SQIVND (reference sequence). Trimming removed 4 bases at V and 5 bases at J, with 17 bases between. CDR3 DNA: TGTGCCAGTAGTAATCGACAGGATGCCCCATATGGCTACACCTTC. Residues: CASSNRQDAPYGYTF.

V usage is TRBV19 and J usage is TRBJ1-5; maybe TRBD1 (6 bases). Trimming took 6 bases from V and 2 from J, leaving 17 bases between them. CDR3 length: 16 amino acids. CDR1 is LNHDA, CDR2 SQIVND, per germline (reference sequence). CDR3 sequence reads: CASSGGRGMGNQPQHF. CDR3 DNA sequence: TGTGCCAGTAGCGGGGGGCGGGGGATGGGCAATCAGCCCCAGCATTTT. Looking up the rest from reference TRBV19 and TRBJ1-5 gives the full variable domain: DGGITQSPKYLFRKEGQNVTLSCEQNLNHDAMYWYRQDPGQGLRLIYYSQIVNDFQKGDIAEGYSVSREKKESFPLTVTSAQKNPTAFYLCASSGGRGMGNQPQHFGDGTRLSIL.

The chain has TRBV11-2 and TRBJ2-7; 8 bases align to TRBD1. The CDR3 extends over 16 amino acids. Trimming at V came to 5 bases and at J to 2 bases, leaving 11 bases not matched to a gene. Germline CDR1 SGHAT, CDR2 FQNNGV. The chain's CDR3 is CASSLHRGADPYEQYF. The CDR3 DNA reads as TGTGCCAGCAGCCTCCACAGGGGGGCTGATCCCTACGAGCAGTACTTC.

The rearrangement uses TRBV27 and TRBJ2-5; 7 positions agree with TRBD1. Germline assignment: CDR1 MNHEY and CDR2 SMNVEV (reference sequence). The CDR3 spans 14 residues. J gave up 10 bases and V 6 bases, and 14 bases lay outside the gene matches. This CDR3 is CASSLTRQGRHQYF. The DNA of the CDR3 is TGTGCCAGCAGCCTGACCCGACAGGGCCGTCACCAGTACTTC.

The chain employs TRBV5-4 and TRBJ1-4; D remains unclear. The V and J ends lost 4 bases and 7 bases respectively, with 11 bases between them. CDR1 is SGHNT and CDR2 is YYREEE in the germline V gene (reference sequence). The CDR3 length is 13 residues. The CDR3 DNA is TGTGCCAGCAGCCTGGCTGACGGTGAAAAACTGTTTTTT. It specifies CASSLADGEKLFF.

The count of this clone is one. The gene calls are TRBV9 and TRBJ2-7; the match to TRBD1 covers 8 bases. The CDR3 sequence is 16 residues long. The germline V gene encodes CDR1 SGDLS and CDR2 YYNGEE. Trimming took 0 bases from V and 4 from J; bases not matched to a gene: 9. The CDR3 here is CASSVGPGGTGYEQYF. In nucleotides, the CDR3 is TGTGCCAGCAGCGTAGGACCCGGAGGGACAGGATACGAGCAGTACTTC.

This clone was detected once. J is TRBJ1-1 and V is TRBV6-6, with D hard to call. V dropped 7 bases and J dropped 7 bases, with 10 bases sitting between them. CDR3 length equals 11 residues. Per the germline V gene, CDR1 is MNHNY and CDR2 is SVGAGI (reference sequence). The chain's CDR3 is CASTTKNEAFF. The CDR3 DNA sequence: TGTGCCAGCACCACGAAAAATGAAGCTTTCTTT.

V and J are TRBV5-4 and TRBJ2-5; D may match TRBD1 or TRBD2 (5 bases each). Trimming pared 7 bases from V and 3 bases from J, leaving 22 bases between. The length of the CDR3 is 16 residues. In germline, CDR1 is SGHNT, CDR2 YYREEE (reference sequence). The CDR3 is CASAAGTGPFEETQYF. The CDR3 bases are TGTGCCAGCGCCGCTGGGACGGGCCCCTTTGAAGAGACCCAGTACTTC.

The table lists this clone with a count of one. The chain links TRBV6-5 to TRBJ1-1; 7 positions match TRBD1. CDR3 length equals 16 residues. Germline CDR1 reads MNHEY; CDR2 reads SVGAGI. Germline trimming cut 3 bases from V and 3 bases from J; bases unmatched to any gene: 10. CDR3 sequence reads: CASSYSRTGGDTEAFF. The CDR3 region has the DNA TGTGCCAGCAGTTATTCTAGGACAGGCGGGGACACTGAAGCTTTCTTT.